The 29 T cell receptor beta chains below come from one sample, sequenced in a study of blood T cell repertoires in COVID-19. Only in-frame clones appear in the TCRdb table, and some are missing; sequencing was by immunoSEQ multiplex PCR. The repertoire holds tens of thousands of clones, with around 87% as singletons. Specimen: peripheral blood. The receptors shown here come from a woman aged 80 or older with active COVID-19.

This clone was seen just once. The chain couples TRBV5-4 to TRBJ2-5; perhaps TRBD2 as D (6 bases). Germline V lookup: CDR1 SGHNT, CDR2 YYREEE (reference sequence). CDR3 length: 14 amino acids. V dropped 3 bases and J dropped 2 bases, with 11 bases sitting between them. The CDR3 protein is CASSSWRGQETQYF. The CDR3, as DNA: TGTGCCAGCAGCTCCTGGCGGGGACAAGAGACCCAGTACTTC.

The chain links TRBV4-1 to TRBJ2-3, with TRBD2 matching 8 bases. The V and J ends lost 4 bases and 4 bases, in that order; junction bases with no gene match: 7. In germline, CDR1 is MGHRA, CDR2 YSYEKL. The CDR3 contains 15 residues. The CDR3 reads CASSRSGGEADTQYF. Here the CDR3 DNA reads TGCGCCAGCAGCCGATCCGGGGGGGAAGCAGATACGCAGTATTTT.

This chain joins TRBV7-2 and TRBJ2-1; 8 bases map to TRBD2. V dropped 4 bases and J dropped 0; count of bases not matched to a gene: 5. The CDR3 is 16 amino acids. The V gene's germline CDR1 is SGHTA and CDR2 FQGNSA. CDR3 sequence reads: CASSSHSGDSYNEQFF. The CDR3 DNA is TGTGCCAGCAGCTCACATAGCGGGGACTCCTACAATGAGCAGTTCTTC.

The gene calls are TRBV28 and TRBJ2-7; 8 bases fit TRBD1. Trimming cost V 5 bases and J 1 base; bases outside gene matches: 4. CDR3 length: 14 residues. Germline loops: CDR1 MDHEN, CDR2 SYDVKM. CDR3 residues: CASSPRTGSYEQYF. CDR3 nucleotide sequence: TGTGCCAGCAGTCCTCGGACAGGGTCCTACGAGCAGTACTTC.

V gene TRBV28 combines with J gene TRBJ2-7, with 8 bases matching TRBD2. J was trimmed by 6 bases and V by 2 bases; bases with no gene match: 12. Germline lookup yields CDR1 MDHEN and CDR2 SYDVKM. The CDR3 spans 16 residues. In DNA, the CDR3 is TGTGCCAGCAGTTTACAGCCGGGACTAGAGCTCCTCGAGCAGTACTTC. Translation gives CASSLQPGLELLEQYF.

The gene calls are TRBV18 and TRBJ1-4; D may be TRBD1 (5 bases). Germline loops: CDR1 KGHSH, CDR2 LQKENI. With 3 bases removed from V and 7 bases from J, the gap between germline ends came to 15 bases. CDR3 length: 15 residues. CDR3 DNA sequence: TGTGCCAGCTCACCCTGGGGGGGGGAGGGTGAAAAACTGTTTTTT. It is translated as CASSPWGGEGEKLFF.

The V gene is TRBV4-2, the J gene TRBJ2-1; maybe TRBD2 (6 bases). V lost 0 bases, J lost 4 bases, and 16 bases lay in between. The CDR3 contains 17 residues. CDR1 LGHNA and CDR2 YNFKEQ come from the germline V gene. The CDR3 coding sequence is TGTGCCAGCAGCCAAGACTGGAGAGGTAGCGGATACAATGAGCAGTTCTTC. This codes for CASSQDWRGSGYNEQFF.

The J gene is TRBJ1-2, the V gene TRBV18; tentatively, D is TRBD1 (6 bases). Germline CDR1 and CDR2: KGHSH and LQKENI. CDR3 length equals 16 residues. Trimming stripped 1 base from V and 6 bases from J, with 18 bases between. As DNA, the CDR3 is TGTGCCAGCTCACCACTTCCTCCGGGGGGCGCCGATGGCTACACCTTC. Translating it yields CASSPLPPGGADGYTF.

This clone showed up just once. The J gene is TRBJ2-2, the V gene TRBV4-1; TRBD2 agrees at 7 bases. This CDR3 is built from 17 residues. The V and J ends lost 1 base and 0 bases, in that order; junction bases with no gene match: 5. Germline CDR1 MGHRA, CDR2 YSYEKL. The CDR3 nucleotides read TGCGCCAGCAGCCAAGTATGGGACTATGCGAACACCGGGGAGCTGTTTTTT. It codes for CASSQVWDYANTGELFF.

This chain joins TRBV4-3 and TRBJ1-1, with TRBD1 identical over 9 bases. Germline trimming cut 2 bases from V and 0 bases from J; bases unmatched to any gene: 10. The length of the CDR3 is 18 residues. In germline, CDR1 is LGHNA, CDR2 YSLEER. Here the CDR3 DNA reads TGCGCCAGCAGCCAACTATTCCCGGACAGGGGCATGAACACTGAAGCTTTCTTT. As protein: CASSQLFPDRGMNTEAFF.

The rearrangement uses TRBV11-2 and TRBJ2-3; D is ambiguous. Trimming shortened V by 1 base and J by 4 bases, and 9 bases separated the two germline ends. Germline CDR1 reads SGHAT; CDR2 reads FQNNGV. The length of the CDR3 is 14 residues. The DNA of the CDR3 is TGTGCCAGCAGCTTAGGAGTGATGGCAGATACGCAGTATTTT. It specifies CASSLGVMADTQYF.

The table lists this clone with a count of one. The chain joins TRBV15 to TRBJ1-5, with TRBD1 as a possible D gene (5 bases). The CDR3 runs 14 residues. The V end was cut by 0 bases, the J end by 10 bases, with 13 bases between. Germline V gives CDR1 LNHNV, CDR2 YYDKDF (reference sequence). The chain's CDR3 is CATSREQGQVPQHF. In DNA form, the CDR3 reads TGTGCCACCAGCAGAGAGCAGGGCCAAGTCCCCCAGCATTTT.

This chain connects TRBV7-9 to TRBJ2-2; tentative D call: TRBD2 (6 bases). Trimming pared 2 bases from V and 4 bases from J, leaving 14 bases between. Looked up from germline, CDR1 is SEHNR and CDR2 is FQNEAQ (reference sequence). This CDR3 spans 16 amino acids. CDR3 sequence: CASSLKGTQLTGELFF. The CDR3 bases are TGTGCCAGCAGCTTAAAGGGGACTCAACTCACCGGGGAGCTGTTTTTT.

The chain carries TRBV4-1 and TRBJ1-5; 9 positions match TRBD1. Germline CDR1 MGHRA, CDR2 YSYEKL. This CDR3 comprises 18 residues. The J segment lost 6 bases and the V segment lost 0 bases, leaving 12 bases of the junction unmatched. CDR3 in amino acids: CASSQDLKAGTGSQPQHF. The CDR3, as DNA: TGCGCCAGCAGCCAAGATCTTAAAGCCGGGACAGGGAGTCAGCCCCAGCATTTT.

This rearrangement joins TRBV6-6 to TRBJ2-2, with a weak D call TRBD2 (7 bases). Germline values: CDR1 MNHNY, CDR2 SVGAGI (reference sequence). Trimming shortened V by 7 bases and J by 1 base, and 10 bases separated the two germline ends. The CDR3 sequence is 14 residues long. Here the CDR3 reads CASIRGGNTGELFF. Written as DNA, the CDR3 is TGTGCCAGCATTAGGGGGGGGAACACCGGGGAGCTGTTTTTT.

The rearrangement uses TRBV7-2 and TRBJ2-2, with 8 nucleotides matching TRBD1. CDR1 is SGHTA, CDR2 FQGNSA, per germline. The V segment lost 5 bases and the J segment 1 base; nucleotides outside the gene matches: 3. The CDR3 runs 15 residues. The CDR3 DNA sequence: TGTGCCAGCAGCCCGGACAGGGTGAACACCGGGGAGCTGTTTTTT. It is translated as CASSPDRVNTGELFF.

V gene TRBV27 combines with J gene TRBJ2-7, with TRBD2 matching over 7 bases. With 4 bases clipped from V and 5 bases from J, the junction kept 11 bases outside the gene matches. The CDR3 has 15 residues. Germline values: CDR1 MNHEY, CDR2 SMNVEV (reference sequence). This chain's CDR3 is CASSSQRGEPHEQYF. Here the CDR3 DNA reads TGTGCCAGCAGTTCTCAACGGGGGGAGCCCCACGAGCAGTACTTC.

The rearrangement links TRBV28 to TRBJ1-5, with a weak D call TRBD1 (6 bases). This CDR3 contains 14 residues. With 2 bases removed from V and 3 bases from J, the gap between germline ends came to 8 bases. Per the germline V gene, CDR1 is MDHEN and CDR2 is SYDVKM. The CDR3 sequence is CASSLMGANQPQHF. Written as DNA, the CDR3 is TGTGCCAGCAGTTTAATGGGGGCCAATCAGCCCCAGCATTTT.

The rearrangement joins TRBV5-5 to TRBJ1-1, with TRBD1 matching 9 bases. Germline loops: CDR1 SGHKS, CDR2 YYEKEE (reference sequence). The CDR3 extends over 16 amino acids. J gave up 6 bases and V 6 bases, and 15 bases lay outside the gene matches. CDR3 nucleotide sequence: TGTGCCAGCATTCCAGGACAGGGGCGATTTAGCGCTGAAGCTTTCTTT. Translating gives CASIPGQGRFSAEAFF.

In this sample, this clone turned up once. The chain uses TRBV4-1 and TRBJ1-5; D is undetermined. CDR3 length equals 14 residues. V gave up 0 bases and J gave up 3 bases, with 6 bases separating them. CDR1 is MGHRA and CDR2 is YSYEKL in the germline V gene. The CDR3 region is CASSQEWLNQPQHF. CDR3 DNA sequence: TGCGCCAGCAGCCAAGAGTGGCTCAATCAGCCCCAGCATTTT.

The rearrangement joins TRBV27 to TRBJ2-3; 8 nucleotides line up with TRBD1. Losses at the gene ends were 7 bases for V and 3 bases for J; bases not matched to a gene: 3. This CDR3 has 13 amino acids. Germline CDR1 reads MNHEY; CDR2 reads SMNVEV (reference sequence). The CDR3 region is CASTRTGTDTQYF. CDR3 DNA: TGTGCCAGCACGAGGACAGGGACAGATACGCAGTATTTT.

The chain combines TRBV6-1 with TRBJ1-4; maybe TRBD1 (5 bases). Trimming removed 3 bases at V and 2 bases at J, with 7 bases between. CDR1 is MNHNS and CDR2 is SASEGT in the germline V gene. CDR3 length: 14 residues. CDR3 region: CASSEGLTNEKLFF. DNA for the CDR3: TGTGCCAGCAGTGAGGGACTCACTAATGAAAAACTGTTTTTT.

The V and J genes are TRBV18 and TRBJ1-1; 8 bases line up with TRBD1. The V segment lost 4 bases and the J segment 1 base; nucleotides outside the gene matches: 2. CDR1 and CDR2 (germline): KGHSH, LQKENI. The CDR3 contains 14 residues. The CDR3 region is CASSQGTGNTEAFF. CDR3 DNA sequence: TGTGCCAGCTCACAGGGGACAGGGAACACTGAAGCTTTCTTT.

V usage is TRBV5-4 and J usage is TRBJ1-2, with D possibly TRBD1 on 5 matching bases. Germline assignment: CDR1 SGHNT and CDR2 YYREEE (reference sequence). This CDR3 region has 14 residues. The V end was cut by 4 bases, the J end by 8 bases, with 18 bases between. The CDR3 nucleotides read TGTGCCAGCAGCCCCGACTCGGGGGGTCGCGGCTACACCTTC. Translated, it gives CASSPDSGGRGYTF.

The chain uses TRBV20-1 and TRBJ2-1; no clear D gene. The V and J ends lost 2 bases and 8 bases respectively, with 4 bases between them. The CDR3 runs to 10 residues. CDR1 DFQATT and CDR2 SNEGSKA come from the germline V gene (reference sequence). The CDR3 coding sequence is TGCAGTGCTAGACTGTATGAGCAGTTCTTC. Protein product: CSARLYEQFF.

The rearrangement joins TRBV7-8 to TRBJ2-3, with D possibly being TRBD2 (5 bases). CDR3 size: 16 residues. V lost 5 bases, J lost 2 bases, and 17 bases lay in between. From germline, CDR1 is SGHVS and CDR2 FQNEAQ. The CDR3 nucleotides read TGTGCCAGCAGCCCTAGAGGGCCTGGTTACACAGATACGCAGTATTTT. Its translation: CASSPRGPGYTDTQYF. Full variable domain (remainder filled in from reference TRBV7-8 and TRBJ2-3): GAGVSQSPRYKVAKRGQDVALRCDPISGHVSLFWYQQALGQGPEFLTYFQNEAQLDKSGLPSDRFFAERPEGSVSTLKIQRTQQEDSAVYLCASSPRGPGYTDTQYFGPGTRLTVL.

V is TRBV24-1 and J is TRBJ2-3, with D tentatively TRBD2 (6 bases). CDR1 and CDR2 from the germline V gene are KGHDR and SFDVKD. The CDR3 loop spans 13 amino acids. Between the trimmed V and J ends, which lost 9 bases and 3 bases, there was a span of 12 bases. The CDR3 nucleotides read TGTGCCACCTCTGGGACTCCAACAGATACGCAGTATTTT. Translated: CATSGTPTDTQYF.

This chain links TRBV9 with TRBJ2-7, with D tentatively TRBD2 (6 bases). The germline V and J ends were trimmed by 3 bases and 7 bases, with 17 bases remaining between them. The length of the CDR3 is 14 residues. Looked up from germline, CDR1 is SGDLS and CDR2 is YYNGEE. As DNA, the CDR3 is TGTGCCAGCAGCGGTTCGACAGCGGCGGGGGAGCAGTACTTC. It is translated as CASSGSTAAGEQYF.

The V call is TRBV6-2 or TRBV6-3, the J call TRBJ1-5; TRBD1 might be the D (6 bases). The CDR3 sequence is 18 residues long. V was pared by 7 bases and J by 0 bases, with 22 bases between. The germline V gene has CDR1 MNHEY and CDR2 SVGEGT. CDR3 protein: CASNPQSLRGNSNQPQHF. The CDR3 DNA reads TGTGCCAGCAACCCGCAGAGTCTCAGGGGCAATAGCAATCAGCCCCAGCATTTT.